The entry below gives a single T cell receptor beta chain sequence along with its context. The entry originates in a study of prognosis after radiotherapy for stage I lung cancer. On the study more broadly: Subsequent to radiotherapy, distant metastatic disease emerged in several patients (median around 7 months), whereas about 15 exhibited no significant progression.

From genomic DNA, TCR beta CDR3 was amplified by two-round multiplex PCR. Primers specific to each TRBV and TRBJ gene were used in first-round PCR. TCRdb re-called the multiplex PCR reads through MiXCR, storing one row per CDR3 protein. The sample has about 22,000 distinct CDR3 sequences; 40% are singletons. The sequence was collected from a donor aged 50 or older with non-small cell lung cancer. Sequences were derived from PBMCs, sampled before or after stereotactic body radiation therapy (not recorded which).

The CDR3 bases are TGTGCCACGCGTTGGTCAAGGGGTTCTTTCTTT. Its translation: CATRWSRGSFF. The chain recombines TRBV6-1 with TRBJ1-1, with a weak D call TRBD1 (5 bases). Trimming removed 10 bases from V and 12 bases from J, with 18 bases in between. This CDR3 contains 11 residues. The germline V gene has CDR1 MNHNS and CDR2 SASEGT.